This T cell receptor beta chain is from a study of CXCR3-negative and CXCR3-positive naive CD8 T cells. The overall study: Overall TRB read output was approximately 150 million, and each library contained about 1.5 +/- 0.3 million reads.

Germline V gene sequence: CDR1 SNHLY, CDR2 FYNNEI. The CDR3 consists of 16 residues. Triplicate sorts of 300,000 cells per CD8+ subset. UMI-labeled 5' RACE yielded the TRB cDNA libraries. TCRdb derives one entry per CDR3 protein from the 5' RACE reads, leaving out DNA. The data show around 52,000 distinct CDR3 sequences, and the top ten clones hold 20% to 30%. The source of this sequence is a human donor in good health. Some clones in this sample may be carry-over from other donors' samples. The sequenced material came from memory CD8+ T cells from blood. The genes are TRBV2 and TRBJ2-1; TCRdb selects TRBD2, and the lack of DNA leaves this call unchecked. Here the CDR3 reads CASNEAPGGVYNEQFF. The entire variable domain, with the rest obtained from reference TRBV2 and TRBJ2-1, is as follows: EPEVTQTPSHQVTQMGQEVILRCVPISNHLYFYWYRQILGQKVEFLVSFYNNEISEKSEIFDDQFSVERPDGSNFTLKIRSTKLEDSAMYFCASNEAPGGVYNEQFFGPGTRLTVL.